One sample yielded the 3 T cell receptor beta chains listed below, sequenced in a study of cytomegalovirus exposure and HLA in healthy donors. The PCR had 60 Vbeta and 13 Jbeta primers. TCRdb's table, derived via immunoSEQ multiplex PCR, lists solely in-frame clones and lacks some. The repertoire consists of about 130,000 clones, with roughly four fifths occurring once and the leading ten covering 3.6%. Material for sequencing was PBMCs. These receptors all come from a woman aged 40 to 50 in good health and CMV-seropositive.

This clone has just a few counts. CDR3 sequence: CASSVVGLGTSARGEQFF. In DNA form, the CDR3 reads TGTGCCAGCAGCGTAGTGGGATTGGGGACTAGCGCGAGGGGTGAGCAGTTCTTC. The V and J genes are TRBV9 and TRBJ2-1, with TRBD2 identical over 10 bases. The germline V gene has CDR1 SGDLS and CDR2 YYNGEE. V shed 0 bases and J 9 bases; nucleotides not matched to a gene: 15. This CDR3 is built from 18 residues.

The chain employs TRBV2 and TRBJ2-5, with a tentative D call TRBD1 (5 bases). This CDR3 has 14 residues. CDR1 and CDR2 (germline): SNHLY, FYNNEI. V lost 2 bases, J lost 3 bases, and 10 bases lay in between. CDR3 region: CASSERAGKETQYF. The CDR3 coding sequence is TGTGCCAGCAGTGAACGGGCAGGGAAAGAGACCCAGTACTTC. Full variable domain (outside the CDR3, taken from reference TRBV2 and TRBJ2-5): EPEVTQTPSHQVTQMGQEVILRCVPISNHLYFYWYRQILGQKVEFLVSFYNNEISEKSEIFDDQFSVERPDGSNFTLKIRSTKLEDSAMYFCASSERAGKETQYFGPGTRLLVL.

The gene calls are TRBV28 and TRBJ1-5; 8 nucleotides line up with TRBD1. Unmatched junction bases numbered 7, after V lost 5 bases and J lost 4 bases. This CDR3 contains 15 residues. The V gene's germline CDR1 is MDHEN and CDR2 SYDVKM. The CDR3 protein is CASSKGQGWNQPQHF. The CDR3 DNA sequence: TGTGCCAGCAGTAAAGGACAGGGATGGAATCAGCCCCAGCATTTT.